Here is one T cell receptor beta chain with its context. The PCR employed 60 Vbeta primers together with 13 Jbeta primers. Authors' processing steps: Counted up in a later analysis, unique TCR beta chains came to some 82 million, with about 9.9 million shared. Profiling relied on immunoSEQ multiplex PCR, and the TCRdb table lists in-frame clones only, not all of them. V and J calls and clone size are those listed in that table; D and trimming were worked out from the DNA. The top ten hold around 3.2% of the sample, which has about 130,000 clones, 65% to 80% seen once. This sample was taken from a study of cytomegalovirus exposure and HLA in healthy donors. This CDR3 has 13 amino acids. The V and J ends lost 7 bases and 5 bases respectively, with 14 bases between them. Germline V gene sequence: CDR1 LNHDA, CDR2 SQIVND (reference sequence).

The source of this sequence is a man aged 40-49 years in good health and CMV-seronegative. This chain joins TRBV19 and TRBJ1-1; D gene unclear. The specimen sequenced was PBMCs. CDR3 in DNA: TGTGCCAGTAATCAGTTCGGGGAAACTGAAGCTTTCTTT. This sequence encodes CASNQFGETEAFF.